This is a list of T cell receptor beta chains from one sample in a study of technical replicates of blood from several donors. Measured with immunoSEQ multiplex PCR; TCRdb has only the in-frame clones, and not every one. The table shows 55,000 to 75,000 clones, with about 93% occurring only once. Sequenced material: PBMCs. The receptor source for this set is a human donor in good health. Some clones in this sample may be carry-over from other donors' samples. Each CDR3 is given with its conserved first and last residue. The order of the fields is D gene, clone size, J gene, V gene, CDR3 DNA, CDR3 protein. The D gene is left open where the match is weak. Expanded clones are given a class, and other clones once, few, many or no size at all.

NA	NA	TRBJ2-2	TRBV6-6	TGTGCCAGCAGTCCAGGACAGACGAACACCGGGGAGCTGTTTTTT	CASSPGQTNTGELFF
TRBD1	NA	TRBJ2-1	TRBV5-1	TGCGCCAGCAGCTTGACAGGGGGACTGTACAATGAGCAGTTCTTC	CASSLTGGLYNEQFF
NA	NA	TRBJ1-4	TRBV7-3	TGTGCCAGCAGTCAATTGGGGGCCCGGGAAAATGAAAAACTGTTTTTT	CASSQLGARENEKLFF
NA	few	TRBJ2-3	TRBV2	TGTGCCAGCACTGCGCAGTATTTT	CASTAQYF
NA	NA	TRBJ2-3	TRBV11-2	TGTGCCAGCACTCCCGGGGTTGGCGCAGATACGCAGTATTTT	CASTPGVGADTQYF
TRBD1	NA	TRBJ1-2	TRBV25-1	TGTGCCAGCAGTGGGGCCGGGACAGCATTATATGGCTACACCTTC	CASSGAGTALYGYTF
NA	NA	TRBJ2-7	TRBV5-6	TGTGCCAGCAGCTTGGTCGACGAGCAGTACTTC	CASSLVDEQYF
NA	NA	TRBJ2-7	TRBV5-1	TGCGCCAGCAGCTCCGACAGTACCTACGAGCAGTACTTC	CASSSDSTYEQYF
TRBD2	NA	TRBJ2-7	TRBV9	TGTGCCAGCAGCGTAGCAACGGGGGGCTACGAGCAGTACTTC	CASSVATGGYEQYF
NA	NA	TRBJ1-4	TRBV27	TGTGCCAGCAGTAAAACCTTGAAGACGGGAACTAATGAAAAACTGTTTTTT	CASSKTLKTGTNEKLFF
TRBD1	NA	TRBJ2-1	TRBV18	TGTGCCAGCTCACCGACGGGACAGTTTTCCAATGAGCAGTTCTTC	CASSPTGQFSNEQFF
TRBD1	NA	TRBJ1-4	TRBV4-1	TGCGCCAGCAGCCTAAGACCACAGGGGGCTGAAACTAATGAAAAACTGTTTTTT	CASSLRPQGAETNEKLFF
TRBD2	NA	TRBJ2-7	TRBV7-9	TGTGCCAGCAGCTCCGGACTAGCGGGTTCCTACGAGCAGTACTTC	CASSSGLAGSYEQYF
NA	NA	TRBJ2-1	TRBV4-3	TGCGCCAGCAGCCAAGATCAGGCGACAGTCTCCTACAATGAGCAGTTCTTC	CASSQDQATVSYNEQFF
TRBD1	NA	TRBJ1-2	TRBV19	TGTGCCAGTAGCTCGAGACAGGGGGCAAACTATGGCTACACCTTC	CASSSRQGANYGYTF
TRBD1	NA	TRBJ1-2	TRBV6-5	TGTGCCAGCAGTTACTCGAGGGACAGCACCCATGGCTACACCTTC	CASSYSRDSTHGYTF
NA	NA	TRBJ1-2	TRBV2	TGTGCCAGCATCGTCGGAGGGTTTGGCTATGGCTACACCTTC	CASIVGGFGYGYTF
TRBD2	once	TRBJ2-5	TRBV5-1	TGCGCCAGCAGCCCAGGACTAGCGGGGCTCCAAGAGACCCAGTACTTC	CASSPGLAGLQETQYF
TRBD2	NA	TRBJ2-5	TRBV4-1	TGCGCCAGCAGCCAAGATTCACTAGCGGGGGGATGGTACCAAGAGACCCAGTACTTC	CASSQDSLAGGWYQETQYF
TRBD2	NA	TRBJ2-3	TRBV15	TGTGCCACCAGCACCAGACGACTAGCGTCCACAGATACGCAGTATTTT	CATSTRRLASTDTQYF
TRBD2	NA	TRBJ2-1	TRBV11-2	TGTGCCAGCAGCTCACTAGCGGTGGACAATGAGCAGTTCTTC	CASSSLAVDNEQFF
TRBD1	NA	TRBJ1-2	TRBV9	TGTGCCAGCAGCGCCCTAGGGGCAGGGGGAGATAAAGGCTACACCTTC	CASSALGAGGDKGYTF
TRBD1	NA	TRBJ2-2	TRBV7-3	TGTGCCAGCAGCCCGCGACCCGGGACAGGGTCCGGGGAGCTGTTTTTT	CASSPRPGTGSGELFF
TRBD2	few	TRBJ2-3	TRBV30	TGTGCCTGGAGTGTATCTGCGGGAGCTAGGGATACGCAGTATTTT	CAWSVSAGARDTQYF
NA	once	TRBJ2-3	TRBV9	TGTGCCAGCAGCGCCTCCCCACAAGATACGCAGTATTTT	CASSASPQDTQYF
TRBD2	NA	TRBJ2-3	TRBV7-6	TGTGCCAGCAGCTTACGGCGGGGGAGCACAGATACGCAGTATTTT	CASSLRRGSTDTQYF
TRBD1	once	TRBJ1-5	TRBV2	TGTGCCAGCAGTCAGACAGGGAGCAATCAGCCCCAGCATTTT	CASSQTGSNQPQHF
TRBD2	NA	TRBJ2-1	TRBV4-3	TGCGCCAGCAGCCAAGTCTTAGCGGGAGTTGGGAATGAGCAGTTCTTC	CASSQVLAGVGNEQFF
NA	NA	TRBJ2-3	TRBV5-4	TGTGCCAGCAGCACCGACTGGAAGTCAGATACGCAGTATTTT	CASSTDWKSDTQYF
NA	NA	TRBJ2-7	TRBV15	TGTGCCACCAGCAGAGATCGGCCGGGTATGTTCAACGAGCAGTACTTC	CATSRDRPGMFNEQYF
NA	NA	TRBJ1-2	TRBV6-6	TGTGCCAGCATGAGAGCTAACTATGGCTACACCTTC	CASMRANYGYTF
NA	NA	TRBJ1-1	TRBV30	TGTGCCTGGAGTGTACTTTGGCAGGGTTGGCCTGAAGCTTTCTTT	CAWSVLWQGWPEAFF
NA	NA	TRBJ2-7	TRBV7-8	TGTGCCAGCAGCATCGGACAGACCTACGAGCAGTACTTC	CASSIGQTYEQYF
NA	NA	TRBJ2-2	TRBV5-1	TGCGCCAGCAGCATCGGAGGGGGACTAATGGCGGAGCTGTTTTTT	CASSIGGGLMAELFF
TRBD1	NA	TRBJ2-7	TRBV7-2	TGTGCCAGCAGCTTAGTGAACAGGGGGCCTCACGAGCAGTACTTC	CASSLVNRGPHEQYF
TRBD1	NA	TRBJ1-1	TRBV19	TGTGCCAGTAGTACAGGGGGTGGGGACACTGAAGCTTTCTTT	CASSTGGGDTEAFF
NA	NA	TRBJ2-1	TRBV7-9	TGTGCCAGCAGCCCCACCCAGGGAACGGCCTCCTACAATGAGCAGTTCTTC	CASSPTQGTASYNEQFF
NA	NA	TRBJ1-4	TRBV4-2	TGTGCCAGCAGCCAAGATCCCCCGGCAGGGGCTAATGAAAAACTGTTTTTT	CASSQDPPAGANEKLFF
TRBD2	once	TRBJ2-1	TRBV7-3	TGTGCCAGCAGCATCATAGCGGGAGGTGAGCAGTTCTTC	CASSIIAGGEQFF
TRBD1	NA	TRBJ1-5	TRBV27	TGTGCCAGCAGTTTGAGAGCAGGGGGCTTATCAAAGCCCCAGCATTTT	CASSLRAGGLSKPQHF